The next 15 T cell receptor beta chains were all read from a single sample in a study of monozygotic twins with inflammatory bowel disease. TCRdb re-called the 5' RACE reads and gives one entry per CDR3 protein, without DNA. This sample carries around 140,000 distinct CDR3 sequences, with roughly 2.5% going to the ten biggest clones. Specimen: blood. The receptors shown here come from a human donor with ulcerative colitis or Crohn's disease, or a healthy co-twin of an affected twin (not recorded which).

This sequence joins TRBV12-3 or TRBV12-4 and TRBJ2-7; with no DNA, the TCRdb D assignment of TRBD1 cannot be verified. The CDR3 sequence is 12 residues long. Here the CDR3 reads CASSLLGPGQYF.

V is TRBV10-3 and J is TRBJ2-7; TCRdb outputs TRBD1, but without DNA this stays unchecked. The CDR3 totals 14 residues. The germline V gene encodes CDR1 ENHRY and CDR2 SYGVKD. The CDR3 is CAISGGDRGYEQYF.

The J gene is TRBJ1-4, the V gene TRBV20-1; TCRdb calls TRBD1, which cannot be checked without DNA. Germline CDR1 reads DFQATT; CDR2 reads SNEGSKA (reference sequence). The length of the CDR3 is 13 residues. CDR3 sequence reads: CSAFTGGNEKLFF.

This chain uses TRBV20-1 with TRBJ2-3. Germline V CDR1 and CDR2: DFQATT, SNEGSKA (reference sequence). The CDR3 sequence is 12 residues long. The CDR3 sequence: CSAMISTDTQYF.

This chain joins TRBV14 and TRBJ2-7; checking the TCRdb D call of TRBD1 is not possible without DNA. CDR1 is SGHDN, CDR2 FVKESK, per germline. The CDR3 has 17 residues. Here the CDR3 reads CASSQELSPGYSYEQYF.

The V call is TRBV7-2, the J call TRBJ2-7; there is no DNA to check the TCRdb D call of TRBD1. This CDR3 has 15 amino acids. Germline CDR1 SGHTA, CDR2 FQGNSA. CDR3 sequence: CASSRAGQGTYEQYF.

This chain joins TRBV12-3 or TRBV12-4 and TRBJ1-1; TCRdb designates TRBD1, a call that cannot be tested without DNA. The CDR3 has 13 residues. The CDR3 here is CASRPGQSFSAFF.

This chain connects TRBV5-1 to TRBJ2-7; there is no DNA to check the TCRdb D call of TRBD2. Germline assignment: CDR1 SGHRS and CDR2 YFSETQ. The CDR3 loop spans 17 amino acids. The CDR3 reads CASSPEAFLGNSYEQYF. Full variable domain (rest looked up from reference TRBV5-1 and TRBJ2-7): KAGVTQTPRYLIKTRGQQVTLSCSPISGHRSVSWYQQTPGQGLQFLFEYFSETQRNKGNFPGRFSGRQFSNSRSEMNVSTLELGDSALYLCASSPEAFLGNSYEQYFGPGTRLTVT.

The chain recombines TRBV7-2 with TRBJ2-7; the D call of TRBD2 rests on TCRdb alone, since no DNA is present to check it. The CDR3 totals 18 residues. Germline CDR1 and CDR2: SGHTA and FQGNSA. CDR3: CASSLPLTSGGIGNEQYF.

The gene calls are TRBV4-2 and TRBJ1-4; TCRdb names TRBD1, which stays unverified in the absence of DNA. The CDR3 is made up of 17 amino acids. Germline CDR1 LGHNA, CDR2 YNFKEQ. CDR3 sequence: CASSQGRSGTTNEKLFF.

This sequence joins TRBV20-1 and TRBJ1-2. Germline CDR1 is DFQATT and CDR2 is SNEGSKA (reference sequence). This CDR3 has 12 residues. The CDR3: CSASRPNYGYTF.

The rearrangement links TRBV3-1 to TRBJ1-1; the D call of TRBD1 rests on TCRdb alone, since no DNA is present to check it. CDR3 size: 13 residues. Germline-derived CDR1 and CDR2 are LGHDT and YNNKEL (reference sequence). This CDR3 is CASSLYGGTEAFF.

The chain recombines TRBV7-9 with TRBJ1-6; absent DNA, TCRdb's TRBD1 call cannot be checked. The CDR3 has 16 residues. Germline CDR1 is SEHNR and CDR2 is FQNEAQ (reference sequence). CDR3 sequence reads: CASSSIAGVRDSPLHF. Full variable domain (rest looked up from reference TRBV7-9 and TRBJ1-6): DTGVSQNPRHKITKRGQNVTFRCDPISEHNRLYWYRQTLGQGPEFLTYFQNEAQLEKSRLLSDRFSAERPKGSFSTLEIQRTEQGDSAMYLCASSSIAGVRDSPLHFGNGTRLTVT.

The chain employs TRBV7-2 and TRBJ2-4; absent DNA, TCRdb's TRBD1 call cannot be checked. CDR1 and CDR2 from the germline V gene are SGHTA and FQGNSA. The CDR3 sequence is 15 residues long. CDR3 loop: CASSLTGTGGNIQYF.

The chain combines TRBV7-2 with TRBJ2-7; without DNA, the TCRdb call of TRBD2 cannot be checked. The CDR3 has 16 amino acids. Germline V lookup: CDR1 SGHTA, CDR2 FQGNSA. The CDR3 sequence: CASSLVWTGGSYEQYF.